A single sample is the source of the 25 T cell receptor delta chains below, sequenced in a study of gamma-delta chains in newborns, infants, children. TCRdb re-identified clones in the reads via CATT. Seen here are 15,000 or so delta-chain clones, around 7% observed once, and the top ten hold 20% to 25%. Source material: blood. The receptors here all came from a child who was a newborn, infant or young child, either healthy, febrile or measles-vaccinated (not recorded which).

This clone has only a few counts. The chain couples TRDV2 to TRDJ3; TRDD3 is a possible D gene (6 bases). The germline CDR1 and CDR2 sequences are GEAIGNYY and EKD. The CDR3 runs 19 residues. V lost 2 bases and J 0 bases, leaving 16 bases between the germline ends. CDR3 DNA: TGTGCCTGTGACAGGTGGGGGCCCCTAAGCTCCTGGGACACCCGACAGATGTTTTTC. It is translated as CACDRWGPLSSWDTRQMFF.

The chain uses TRDV2 and TRDJ3, with TRDD3 identical over 8 bases. This CDR3 is 19 amino acids long. Losses at the gene ends were 3 bases for V and 0 bases for J; bases not matched to a gene: 9. Germline lookup yields CDR1 GEAIGNYY and CDR2 EKD. CDR3 coding DNA: TGTGCCTGTGACGCGGTTGGGGGATTCAGCTCCTGGGACACCCGACAGATGTTTTTC. The encoded protein is CACDAVGGFSSWDTRQMFF.

As concerns this clone: One junction end disagrees with the germline gene, perhaps due to a read error. The sample holds other DNA sequences that translate to the same CDR3. This rearrangement joins TRAV29/DV5 to TRDJ3; tentatively, D is TRDD2 (5 bases). The length of the CDR3 is 20 residues. Germline CDR1 reads NSMFDY; CDR2 reads ISSIKDK. CDR3 residues: CAASVEGLPTCSWDTRQMFF. CDR3 nucleotide sequence: TGTGCCGCAAGCGTTGAGGGACTCCCTACCTGCTCCTGGGACACCCGACAGATGTTTTTC.

This clone showed up many times. Different DNA sequences within this sample yield the same CDR3. V usage is TRDV2 and J usage is TRDJ3; 7 nucleotides align to TRDD3. Germline V gene lookup returns CDR1 GEAIGNYY and CDR2 EKD. The CDR3 is made up of 19 amino acids. Losses at the gene ends were 0 bases for V and 0 bases for J; bases not matched to a gene: 7. The CDR3 loop reads CACDTGWGPSSWDTRQMFF. The DNA for the CDR3 is TGTGCCTGTGACACCGGCTGGGGGCCCAGCTCCTGGGACACCCGACAGATGTTTTTC.

This chain connects TRDV2 to TRDJ3; 13 bases match TRDD3. This CDR3 has 21 residues. V shed 1 base, J shed 1 base, and the junction held 9 bases outside the gene matches. Germline V gene lookup returns CDR1 GEAIGNYY and CDR2 EKD. The CDR3 region is CACDTYWGIRVGSWDTRQMFF. CDR3 DNA: TGTGCCTGTGACACTTACTGGGGGATACGCGTTGGGTCCTGGGACACCCGACAGATGTTTTTC.

Points on this clone: A much larger clone lies one base from this, so it may be a read error. This chain connects TRDV2 to TRDJ1; 12 bases map to TRDD3. The CDR3 covers 16 residues. V lost 1 base, J lost 2 bases, and 4 bases stayed unmatched. Germline-derived CDR1 and CDR2 are GEAIGNYY and EKD. CDR3 nucleotides: TGTGCCTGTGACACTCTGGGGGATACGCTGACCGATAAACTCATCTTT. Its protein is CACDTLGDTLTDKLIF.

As regards this clone: This likely traces to a read error, being one base from a far larger clone. This same CDR3 is encoded by further DNA sequences in the sample. The chain joins TRDV2 to TRDJ3, with TRDD3 matching 13 bases. Germline-derived CDR1 and CDR2 are GEAIGNYY and EKD. CDR3 size: 20 residues. The trim removed 2 bases at V and 0 bases at J, leaving 6 bases unmatched. The CDR3 bases are TGTGCCTGTGACATCGTACTGGGGGATACGAGCTCCTGGGACACCCGACAGATGTTTTTC. It is translated as CACDIVLGDTSSWDTRQMFF.

By share, this clone counts as medium-sized. Given a much more abundant clone one base away, this may be a read error. The sample has other DNA sequences that encode this CDR3 too. This rearrangement joins TRDV2 to TRDJ1, with D maybe TRDD3 (6 bases). The CDR3 is made up of 14 amino acids. Deletions cut 0 bases from V and 1 base from J, with 8 bases between. Germline V gene sequence: CDR1 GEAIGNYY, CDR2 EKD. The DNA of the CDR3 is TGTGCCTGTGACACCTGGGGGTCCACCGATAAACTCATCTTT. Its protein is CACDTWGSTDKLIF.

This clone was picked up a small number of times. This chain joins TRDV2 and TRDJ1; TRDD3 matches at 11 bases. The trim removed 3 bases at V and 2 bases at J, leaving 13 bases unmatched. Germline CDR1 reads GEAIGNYY; CDR2 reads EKD. CDR3 length: 18 residues. The CDR3 DNA follows: TGTGCCTGTGACCAGGTTGGACTGGGGGATAGGGGGACCGATAAACTCATCTTT. Translating it yields CACDQVGLGDRGTDKLIF.

The chain combines TRDV2 with TRDJ3; TRDD3 matches 8 bases. The CDR3 is 20 amino acids. The germline V gene encodes CDR1 GEAIGNYY and CDR2 EKD. Trimming took 2 bases from V and 0 from J; bases not matched to a gene: 11. CDR3 nucleotide sequence: TGTGCCTGTGACAATACTGTGGGATACGCTAGCTCCTGGGACACCCGACAGATGTTTTTC. The encoded protein is CACDNTVGYASSWDTRQMFF.

This clone occurred a few times. V and J are TRDV2 and TRDJ1; the match to TRDD3 covers 9 bases. CDR1 GEAIGNYY and CDR2 EKD come from the germline V gene. This CDR3 has 16 residues. The V segment lost 3 bases and the J segment 3 bases; nucleotides outside the gene matches: 10. The DNA for the CDR3 is TGTGCCTGTGACTACCGGGGGATACAGGGGGCCGATAAACTCATCTTT. The encoded protein is CACDYRGIQGADKLIF.

The sample holds a few counts of this clone. V is TRDV2 and J is TRDJ1, with TRDD3 matching 10 bases. Germline V gives CDR1 GEAIGNYY, CDR2 EKD. V was clipped by 0 bases and J by 0 bases; unmatched bases: 6. This CDR3 comprises 17 residues. CDR3 amino acids: CACDTWGILGYTDKLIF. CDR3 in DNA: TGTGCCTGTGACACCTGGGGGATACTAGGGTACACCGATAAACTCATCTTT.

The chain uses TRDV3 and TRDJ1; TRDD3 agrees at 10 bases. Germline V gene sequence: CDR1 TVYSNPD, CDR2 GDNSRS (reference sequence). This CDR3 has 18 residues. The V and J ends lost 1 base and 2 bases, in that order; junction bases with no gene match: 16. The CDR3 sequence: CAFIHTQLGDCGTDKLIF. The CDR3 nucleotides read TGTGCCTTTATTCATACCCAACTGGGGGATTGCGGGACCGATAAACTCATCTTT. Together with reference TRDV3 and TRDJ1, the CDR3 gives the full variable domain: CDKVTQSSPDQTVASGSEVVLLCTYDTVYSNPDLFWYRIRPDYSFQFVFYGDNSRSEGADFTQGRFSVKHILTQKAFHLVISPVRTEDSATYYCAFIHTQLGDCGTDKLIFGKGTRVTVEP.

This clone was seen only a few times. The V gene is TRDV2, the J gene TRDJ2; 9 nucleotides agree with TRDD3. There are 16 residues in the CDR3. Germline loops: CDR1 GEAIGNYY, CDR2 EKD. V gave up 3 bases and J gave up 1 base; unmatched junction bases: 5. Here the CDR3 reads CACDHLLGDLTAQLFF. The CDR3 DNA is TGTGCCTGTGACCATTTACTGGGGGATTTGACAGCACAACTCTTCTTT.

Note on this clone: This sample also contains other DNA sequences that code for the same CDR3. V and J are TRDV2 and TRDJ3; 13 positions match TRDD3. Germline V CDR1 and CDR2: GEAIGNYY, EKD. The CDR3 sequence is 20 residues long. With V trimmed by 1 base and J by 1 base, 6 bases remained unmatched. CDR3 residues: CACDTVLGDTRSWDTRQMFF. The CDR3, as DNA: TGTGCCTGTGACACGGTACTGGGGGATACGCGGTCCTGGGACACCCGACAGATGTTTTTC.

This clone was picked up a small number of times. V usage is TRDV2 and J usage is TRDJ3, with TRDD3 matching over 7 bases. J gave up 1 base and V 0 bases, and 8 bases lay outside the gene matches. The V gene's germline CDR1 is GEAIGNYY and CDR2 EKD. CDR3 size: 19 residues. The DNA of the CDR3 is TGTGCCTGTGACACCGCGGCTGGGGGTCTGTCCTGGGACACCCGACAGATGTTTTTC. Its protein is CACDTAAGGLSWDTRQMFF.

This clone was recorded a few times. The identical CDR3 is also encoded by other nucleotide sequences in the sample. The rearrangement uses TRDV2 and TRDJ3, with D uncertain. The CDR3 loop spans 18 amino acids. V gave up 0 bases and J gave up 0 bases, with 11 bases separating them. CDR1 GEAIGNYY and CDR2 EKD come from the germline V gene. The CDR3 sequence: CACDTAGLSSWDTRQMFF. CDR3 sequence (DNA): TGTGCCTGTGACACCGCGGGGCTCAGCTCCTGGGACACCCGACAGATGTTTTTC.

This clone was found a few times. A read error is possible here, since a much larger clone lies one base away. The chain joins TRDV2 to TRDJ1; 13 bases align to TRDD3. Germline CDR1 and CDR2: GEAIGNYY and EKD. The length of the CDR3 is 16 residues. The CDR3, as DNA: TGTGCCTGTGACATACTGGGGGATACGCACACCGATAAACCCATCTTT. Protein product: CACDILGDTHTDKPIF.

To note about this clone: The junction shows a germline mismatch at one end, possibly a read error. Within the sample, other DNA sequences also encode this same CDR3. The chain joins TRDV2 to TRDJ3, with D possibly being TRDD3 (5 bases). Germline CDR1 reads GEAIGNYY; CDR2 reads EKD. This CDR3 is 17 amino acids long. The CDR3 DNA sequence: TGTGCCTGTGACACCGCTTGGAGCTCCTGGGACACCCGGCAGATGTTTTTC. Translating gives CACDTAWSSWDTRQMFF.

This clone was seen a handful of times. V usage is TRDV2 and J usage is TRDJ3, with 11 bases fitting TRDD3. Trimming cost V 3 bases and J 1 base; bases outside gene matches: 7. Germline V gene sequence: CDR1 GEAIGNYY, CDR2 EKD. The CDR3 is 19 residues long. The CDR3 DNA is TGTGCCTGTGACCGGATGGGGGATACGAGTTCCTGGGACACCCGACAGATGTTTTTC. This encodes CACDRMGDTSSWDTRQMFF.

In regard to this clone: The same CDR3 is also encoded by other DNA sequences in this sample. This chain joins TRDV2 and TRDJ1, with TRDD3 matching 7 bases. The CDR3 spans 15 residues. Germline loops: CDR1 GEAIGNYY, CDR2 EKD. Trimming cost V 3 bases and J 0 bases; bases outside gene matches: 6. CDR3 loop: CACDLLGSYTDKLIF. CDR3 coding DNA: TGTGCCTGTGACCTACTGGGGAGCTACACCGATAAACTCATCTTT.

This clone was observed a few times. The TCRdb protein comes from a much larger clone and disagrees with this DNA's translation at residue 4, likely due to a read error; the protein given here is derived from the DNA. J is TRDJ2 and V is TRDV2; TRDD3 might be the D (6 bases). Looked up from germline, CDR1 is GEAIGNYY and CDR2 is EKD. CDR3 length: 14 amino acids. CDR3 coding DNA: TGTGCCTGTGGCACCTGGGGTTTGACAGCACAACTCTTCTTT. As protein: CACGTWGLTAQLFF.

This clone was counted only a few times. Germline and junction disagree at one end, which may indicate a read error. This sample also contains other DNA sequences that code for the same CDR3. CDR3 nucleotides: TGTGCCTGCGACACCCTAGAAGAGGATACTTTGACAGCACAACTCTTCTTT. It codes for CACDTLEEDTLTAQLFF. This sequence joins TRDV2 and TRDJ2, with D perhaps TRDD3 (5 bases). This CDR3 comprises 17 residues. Germline V gives CDR1 GEAIGNYY, CDR2 EKD.

In the case of this clone: The sample contains more than one DNA sequence encoding this CDR3. The V call is TRAV29/DV5, the J call TRDJ3, with D perhaps TRDD2 (5 bases). Germline CDR1 is NSMFDY and CDR2 is ISSIKDK. The CDR3 is 20 amino acids. The germline V and J ends were trimmed by 0 bases and 0 bases, with 19 bases remaining between them. For the CDR3, the DNA is TGTGCAGCAAGCGTTGAGGGACTCCCTACCTGCTCCTGGGACACCCGACAGATGTTTTTC. Encoded protein: CAASVEGLPTCSWDTRQMFF.

The table lists this clone with a few counts. TCRdb's listed protein matches a much larger clone and diverges from this DNA's translation at residues 7 and 11, likely through a read error; the protein shown comes from the DNA. The chain employs TRDV2 and TRDJ2, with TRDD3 identical over 7 bases. The CDR3 contains 16 residues. CDR1 is GEAIGNYY, CDR2 EKD, per germline. The CDR3: CACDVLWDTLAAQLFF. The CDR3 DNA reads TGTGCCTGTGACGTACTGTGGGATACTTTGGCAGCACAACTCTTCTTT.